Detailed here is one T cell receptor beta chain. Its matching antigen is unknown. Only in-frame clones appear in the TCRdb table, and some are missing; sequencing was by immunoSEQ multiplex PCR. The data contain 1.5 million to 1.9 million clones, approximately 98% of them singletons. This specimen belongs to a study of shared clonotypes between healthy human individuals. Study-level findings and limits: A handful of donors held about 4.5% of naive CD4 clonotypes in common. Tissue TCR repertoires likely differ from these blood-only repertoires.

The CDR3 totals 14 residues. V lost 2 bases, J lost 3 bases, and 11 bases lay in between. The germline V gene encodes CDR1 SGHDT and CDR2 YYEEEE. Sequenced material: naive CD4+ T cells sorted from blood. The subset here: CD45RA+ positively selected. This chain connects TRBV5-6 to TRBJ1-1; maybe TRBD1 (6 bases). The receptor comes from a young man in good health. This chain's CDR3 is CASSFAQGDTEAFF. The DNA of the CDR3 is TGTGCCAGCAGCTTCGCACAGGGCGACACTGAAGCTTTCTTT. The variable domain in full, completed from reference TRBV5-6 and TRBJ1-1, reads DAGVTQSPTHLIKTRGQQVTLRCSPKSGHDTVSWYQQALGQGPQFIFQYYEEEERQRGNFPDRFSGHQFPNYSSELNVNALLLGDSALYLCASSFAQGDTEAFFGQGTRLTVV.